Listed here are 26 T cell receptor beta chains from one sample, sequenced in a study of early T cells in non-severe SARS-CoV-2 infection. MiXCR, run by TCRdb on the 5' RACE reads, gives a single entry per CDR3 protein. The repertoire holds some 33,000 distinct CDR3 sequences, with less than 7% as singletons. Sequenced: whole blood. The receptor set was obtained from an adult who was a healthcare worker with PCR-confirmed SARS-CoV-2 infection or an uninfected control (not recorded which).

The genes are TRBV9 and TRBJ2-1, with 7 bases aligning to TRBD2. The junction had 9 bases not matched to a gene; V was cut back by 1 base and J by 8 bases. In germline, CDR1 is SGDLS, CDR2 YYNGEE. This CDR3 contains 15 residues. The CDR3 region is CASSVSLAVTYEQFF. The CDR3 DNA reads TGTGCCAGCAGCGTATCCCTAGCGGTTACCTATGAGCAGTTCTTC.

This clonotype was seen repeatedly, ten times or more. The rearrangement uses TRBV10-3 and TRBJ2-3; D is perhaps TRBD1 (7 bases). CDR1 and CDR2 from the germline V gene are ENHRY and SYGVKD. Trimming left V 6 bases short and J 6 bases short, with 19 bases between. This CDR3 spans 15 amino acids. CDR3 sequence: CAISGGGEGADTQYF. The CDR3, as DNA: TGTGCCATCAGCGGGGGAGGCGAGGGGGCCGATACGCAGTATTTT.

Within the sample, this clonotype is large. This chain joins TRBV9 and TRBJ2-1, with a tentative D call TRBD1 (6 bases). V was trimmed by 0 bases and J by 2 bases, leaving 12 bases between them. The CDR3 has 16 residues. The germline CDR1 and CDR2 sequences are SGDLS and YYNGEE. CDR3: CASSVGAGEAYNEQFF. The DNA of the CDR3 is TGTGCCAGCAGCGTAGGTGCAGGGGAAGCCTACAATGAGCAGTTCTTC.

This clonotype was observed at least ten times. The chain is built from TRBV7-3 and TRBJ2-2, with 8 bases lining up with TRBD2. The CDR3 runs 15 residues. J lost 0 bases, V lost 6 bases, and 3 bases had no gene match. Germline values: CDR1 SGHTA, CDR2 FQGTGA. The CDR3 coding sequence is TGTGCCAGCAGAGCGGGGGTATCGAACACCGGGGAGCTGTTTTTT. This gives the protein CASRAGVSNTGELFF.

This clonotype showed up just a few times. This chain uses TRBV19 with TRBJ2-5; 8 bases agree with TRBD1. This CDR3 region has 16 residues. The V and J ends lost 5 bases and 4 bases, in that order; junction bases with no gene match: 12. The V gene's germline CDR1 is LNHDA and CDR2 SQIVND (reference sequence). The chain's CDR3 is CASSPTAGQGTETQYF. The CDR3, as DNA: TGTGCCAGTAGTCCAACCGCCGGACAGGGAACAGAGACCCAGTACTTC.

This clonotype was counted at least ten times. V gene TRBV20-1 combines with J gene TRBJ2-6; TRBD1 is a possible D gene (5 bases). The CDR3 has 15 amino acids. V shed 2 bases and J shed 2 bases, with 10 bases lying between them. Germline CDR1 reads DFQATT; CDR2 reads SNEGSKA (reference sequence). The CDR3 nucleotides read TGCAGTGCTAGACAGGGAATCCCTGGGGCCAACGTCCTGACTTTC. This sequence encodes CSARQGIPGANVLTF.

This clonotype was recorded at least ten times. J is TRBJ2-1 and V is TRBV20-1, with 7 bases matching TRBD2. This CDR3 is built from 15 residues. Germline loops: CDR1 DFQATT, CDR2 SNEGSKA (reference sequence). The ends lost 6 bases at V and 0 bases at J; junction bases unmatched: 8. CDR3 in amino acids: CSAPRTRSSYNEQFF. CDR3 DNA sequence: TGCAGTGCGCCGAGGACTAGGAGCTCCTACAATGAGCAGTTCTTC.

Ten or more counts support this clonotype. This chain connects TRBV7-2 to TRBJ2-1, with TRBD2 matching 7 bases. Germline assignment: CDR1 SGHTA and CDR2 FQGNSA. The V segment lost 1 base and the J segment 7 bases; nucleotides outside the gene matches: 10. The CDR3 is 16 residues long. CDR3 nucleotide sequence: TGTGCCAGCAGCTTAGGTTTCCGACTAGCTTCAAATGAGCAGTTCTTC. Translation gives CASSLGFRLASNEQFF.

This clonotype was detected a few times. The chain links TRBV28 to TRBJ1-4, with 10 bases matching TRBD1. This CDR3 contains 15 residues. J lost 8 bases, V lost 6 bases, and 9 bases had no gene match. Germline loops: CDR1 MDHEN, CDR2 SYDVKM. CDR3 DNA: TGTGCCAGCAGCCCGATGGACAGGGGGAGGGAAAAACTGTTTTTT. Translating gives CASSPMDRGREKLFF.

V and J are TRBV6-1 and TRBJ2-5; D could derive from TRBD1 or TRBD2 (5 bases each). Trimming removed 6 bases at V and 9 bases at J, with 14 bases between. Germline-derived CDR1 and CDR2 are MNHNS and SASEGT. The CDR3 spans 12 residues. The DNA of the CDR3 is TGTGCCAGCAGCTGGGACCAGATTTCCCAGTACTTC. This gives the protein CASSWDQISQYF.

CDR3: CASTRLAGGGYNEQFF. CDR3 sequence (DNA): TGTGCCAGCACCCGACTAGCGGGGGGAGGGTACAATGAGCAGTTCTTC. The gene calls are TRBV6-2 or TRBV6-3 and TRBJ2-1; TRBD2 aligns across 13 bases. J lost 4 bases, V lost 7 bases, and 7 bases had no gene match. This CDR3 is 16 amino acids long. CDR1 and CDR2 from the germline V gene are MNHEY and SVGEGT.

Many counts were recorded for this clonotype. This sequence joins TRBV18 and TRBJ2-5; 9 positions match TRBD1. Looked up from germline, CDR1 is KGHSH and CDR2 is LQKENI. Trimming cost V 2 bases and J 5 bases; bases outside gene matches: 6. The CDR3 runs to 15 residues. CDR3 sequence reads: CASSPGTGRSETQYF. The CDR3 nucleotides read TGTGCCAGCTCACCAGGGACAGGGAGAAGTGAGACCCAGTACTTC.

This clonotype came up many times. The chain combines TRBV11-2 with TRBJ2-6; D is unclear. From germline, CDR1 is SGHAT and CDR2 FQNNGV. Trimming left V 1 base short and J 3 bases short, with 16 bases between. This CDR3 region has 18 residues. Here the CDR3 DNA reads TGTGCCAGCAGCTTAGTAGCAGGTTCCAACGGTGGGGCCAACGTCCTGACTTTC. Residues: CASSLVAGSNGGANVLTF.

This rearrangement joins TRBV20-1 to TRBJ2-4; D unresolved. The germline CDR1 and CDR2 sequences are DFQATT and SNEGSKA (reference sequence). V dropped 3 bases and J dropped 0 bases, with 9 bases sitting between them. This CDR3 region has 14 residues. CDR3 in amino acids: CSASNMIAKNIQYF. The CDR3 DNA reads as TGCAGTGCTAGTAATATGATAGCCAAAAACATTCAGTACTTC.

This clonotype was seen only a few times. The rearrangement joins TRBV7-2 to TRBJ2-1; TRBD1 matches at 8 bases. This CDR3 contains 14 residues. Germline lookup yields CDR1 SGHTA and CDR2 FQGNSA. V shed 6 bases and J 10 bases; nucleotides not matched to a gene: 11. CDR3: CASRDRTGYGEQFF. Here the CDR3 DNA reads TGTGCCAGCAGGGATCGGACAGGGTATGGGGAGCAGTTCTTC. Looking up the rest from reference TRBV7-2 and TRBJ2-1 gives the full variable domain: GAGVSQSPSNKVTEKGKDVELRCDPISGHTALYWYRQSLGQGLEFLIYFQGNSAPDKSGLPSDRFSAERTGGSVSTLTIQRTQQEDSAVYLCASRDRTGYGEQFFGPGTRLTVL.

The chain combines TRBV20-1 with TRBJ2-7, with D tentatively TRBD1 (5 bases). The CDR3 covers 14 residues. V was cut by 0 bases and J by 3 bases, with 12 bases left in between. Germline V gene data show CDR1 as DFQATT and CDR2 as SNEGSKA (reference sequence). The CDR3 reads CSARDLGHNYEQYF. CDR3 nucleotides: TGCAGTGCTAGAGATCTCGGACACAACTACGAGCAGTACTTC.

There are many counts of this clonotype. This CDR3 is CASSFPQGGHEKLFF. The CDR3, as DNA: TGTGCCAGCAGTTTCCCCCAGGGGGGGCATGAAAAACTGTTTTTT. The chain links TRBV6-6 to TRBJ1-4; TRBD1 matches 7 bases. The CDR3 sequence is 15 residues long. In germline, CDR1 is MNHNY, CDR2 SVGAGI (reference sequence). The junction had 8 bases not matched to a gene; V was cut back by 4 bases and J by 6 bases.

The chain joins TRBV2 to TRBJ2-7, with unresolved D. Germline V gene lookup returns CDR1 SNHLY and CDR2 FYNNEI. The CDR3 runs to 13 residues. Trimming stripped 5 bases from V and 0 bases from J, with 8 bases between. The CDR3 sequence: CASSLWGSYEQYF. The CDR3 DNA reads TGTGCCAGCAGTCTTTGGGGCTCCTACGAGCAGTACTTC. Full variable domain (outside the CDR3, taken from reference TRBV2 and TRBJ2-7): EPEVTQTPSHQVTQMGQEVILRCVPISNHLYFYWYRQILGQKVEFLVSFYNNEISEKSEIFDDQFSVERPDGSNFTLKIRSTKLEDSAMYFCASSLWGSYEQYFGPGTRLTVT.

This clonotype has more than one count but fewer than ten. V is TRBV12-5 and J is TRBJ2-2; D possibly matches TRBD1 or TRBD2 (5 bases each). The germline V gene encodes CDR1 LGHNT and CDR2 FRNRAP. CDR3 length: 13 amino acids. V shed 3 bases and J shed 6 bases, with 8 bases lying between them. The CDR3 DNA reads TGTGCTAGTGGTTTTGGGGGTGCCGGGGAGCTGTTTTTT. As protein: CASGFGGAGELFF.

The table lists this clonotype with many counts. The gene calls are TRBV6-1 and TRBJ2-3; 8 bases line up with TRBD1. Trimming at V came to 7 bases and at J to 6 bases, leaving 9 bases not matched to a gene. The CDR3 runs to 14 residues. Germline lookup yields CDR1 MNHNS and CDR2 SASEGT. The CDR3 here is CASNADRARDTQYF. DNA of the CDR3: TGTGCCAGCAATGCGGACAGGGCGAGGGATACGCAGTATTTT.

This clonotype was seen only a few times. The chain has TRBV24-1 and TRBJ2-3; no firm D call. This CDR3 region has 15 residues. From germline, CDR1 is KGHDR and CDR2 SFDVKD. V was pared by 3 bases and J by 6 bases, with 15 bases between. CDR3 nucleotide sequence: TGTGCCACCAGTGATCCCGCCCGGGTGGGGGATACGCAGTATTTT. It codes for CATSDPARVGDTQYF.

The genes are TRBV12-3 or TRBV12-4 and TRBJ2-5; 8 bases line up with TRBD1. Trimming at V came to 5 bases and at J to 6 bases, leaving 8 bases not matched to a gene. The CDR3 has 14 residues. The CDR3 DNA reads as TGTGCCAGCAGTCCGACAGGGGTGAGGAAGACCCAGTACTTC. Translated, it gives CASSPTGVRKTQYF.

The V call is TRBV5-4, the J call TRBJ2-5, with 10 bases matching TRBD1. Trimming removed 4 bases from V and 4 bases from J; junction bases left unmatched: 4. The CDR3 extends over 14 amino acids. Germline CDR1 SGHNT, CDR2 YYREEE (reference sequence). This CDR3 is CASSRQGAVETQYF. In nucleotides, the CDR3 is TGTGCCAGCAGCAGACAGGGGGCTGTAGAGACCCAGTACTTC.

This clonotype was detected many times. The chain is built from TRBV7-2 and TRBJ2-4, with 8 bases that match TRBD2. The V segment lost 3 bases and the J segment 0 bases; nucleotides outside the gene matches: 7. Germline loops: CDR1 SGHTA, CDR2 FQGNSA. The CDR3 has 17 amino acids. The CDR3 is CASSFGRLALAKNIQYF. CDR3 sequence (DNA): TGTGCCAGCAGCTTCGGCCGACTAGCGTTAGCCAAAAACATTCAGTACTTC.

The chain employs TRBV5-8 and TRBJ2-7; TRBD2 agrees at 8 bases. Germline loops: CDR1 SGHTS, CDR2 YDEGEE. There are 14 residues in the CDR3. V was pared by 2 bases and J by 6 bases, with 7 bases of the junction left unmatched. The CDR3 nucleotides are TGTGCCAGCAGCTTCAGCGGGAGCGTCCCCGAGCAGTACTTC. Amino acid sequence: CASSFSGSVPEQYF. The full variable domain, completed using reference TRBV5-8 and TRBJ2-7, is EAGVTQSPTHLIKTRGQQATLRCSPISGHTSVYWYQQALGLGLQFLLWYDEGEERNRGNFPPRFSGRQFPNYSSELNVNALELEDSALYLCASSFSGSVPEQYFGPGTRLTVT.

This clonotype has at least ten counts. The V and J genes are TRBV3-1 and TRBJ1-6; 10 bases are shared with TRBD1. V gave up 4 bases and J gave up 3 bases; unmatched junction bases: 3. Germline-derived CDR1 and CDR2 are LGHDT and YNNKEL (reference sequence). The CDR3 loop spans 16 amino acids. The CDR3 sequence is CASSRGQGVYNSPLHF. Written as DNA, the CDR3 is TGTGCCAGCAGCCGAGGACAGGGGGTCTATAATTCACCCCTCCACTTT.